The T cell receptor beta chain under discussion was sequenced for a study of cytomegalovirus exposure and HLA in healthy donors. Germline V gene lookup returns CDR1 SGHTA and CDR2 FQGTGA. V lost 6 bases, J lost 1 base, and 4 bases stayed unmatched. The CDR3 runs to 17 residues. Primers for the PCR totalled 60 Vbeta and 13 Jbeta. The data were produced by immunoSEQ multiplex PCR, yet TCRdb's version contains in-frame clones alone and is incomplete. This sample has about 170,000 clones, with 85% found just once. This clone was recorded a few times. Sequences were obtained from PBMCs. This chain uses TRBV7-3 with TRBJ2-3; 16 bases line up with TRBD2. This receptor was obtained from a boy aged 2 to 9 in good health and CMV-seronegative. CDR3 sequence reads: CASSGTSGRAGTDTQYF. CDR3 nucleotides: TGTGCCAGCAGTGGGACTAGCGGGAGGGCTGGCACAGATACGCAGTATTTT.